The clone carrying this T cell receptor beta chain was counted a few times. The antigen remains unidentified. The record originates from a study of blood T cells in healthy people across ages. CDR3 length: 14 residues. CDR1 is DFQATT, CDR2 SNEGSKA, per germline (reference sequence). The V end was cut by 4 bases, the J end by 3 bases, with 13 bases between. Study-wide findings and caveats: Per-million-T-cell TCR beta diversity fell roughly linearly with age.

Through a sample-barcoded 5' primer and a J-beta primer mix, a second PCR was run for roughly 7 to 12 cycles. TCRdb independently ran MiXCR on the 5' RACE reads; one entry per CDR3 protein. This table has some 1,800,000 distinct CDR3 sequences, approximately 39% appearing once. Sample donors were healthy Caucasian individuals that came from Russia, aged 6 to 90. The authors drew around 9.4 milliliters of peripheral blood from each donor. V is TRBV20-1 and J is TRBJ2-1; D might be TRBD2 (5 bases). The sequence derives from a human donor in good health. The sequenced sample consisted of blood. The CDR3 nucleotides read TGCAGTGCTATAGGACTTAACATCTACAATGAGCAGTTCTTC. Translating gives CSAIGLNIYNEQFF.